These T cell receptor beta chains were read from a single sample in a study of vaccination effects on CD4 cells after COVID-19. Antigens for these TCRs are unknown. Libraries were prepared by immunoSEQ multiplex PCR; TCRdb keeps only in-frame clonotypes and omits some of them. The sample includes about 66,000 clones, 72% of them seen just once. The sample consisted of CD4+ T cells from PBMCs cultured without peptide, taken before COVID-19 vaccination. These receptor sequences come from a human donor who had a prior SARS-CoV-2 infection. The CDR3 runs from the conserved cysteine through the conserved F or W. D genes are given only for firm matches. Size is stated for part of the rows, as once, few or many counts, or as a class when the clone is expanded.

>.|TRBJ1-3|.|TRBV6-2/TRBV6-3
TGTGCCAGCAGTTACGAGCCGGATTACAACACCATATATTTT
CASSYEPDYNTIYF
>.|TRBJ2-2|.|TRBV7-3
TGTGCCAGCAGCCGGGGGGCCCCCCGTACCGGGGAGCTGTTTTTT
CASSRGAPRTGELFF
>.|TRBJ2-7|.|TRBV18
TGTGCCAGCTCACCCCCTCGGGCTGAGCAGTACTTC
CASSPPRAEQYF
>.|TRBJ2-3|.|TRBV9
TGTGCCAGCAGCGGGTGGACTGAAATCACAGATACGCAGTATTTT
CASSGWTEITDTQYF
>.|TRBJ2-6|.|TRBV5-6
TGTGCCAGCAGCTTGGGAAGCTCTGGGGCCAACGTCCTGACTTTC
CASSLGSSGANVLTF
>.|TRBJ1-4|.|TRBV7-9
TGTGCCAGCAGCGCCCTAGGGGGTGAAAAACTGTTTTTT
CASSALGGEKLFF
>.|TRBJ2-3|.|TRBV9
TGTGCCAGCAGCGAGCTAGGGGGGGGGAATTGGGGAGATACGCAGTATTTT
CASSELGGGNWGDTQYF
>.|TRBJ1-4|.|TRBV6-6
TGTGCCAGCGTCAGAGGGGGGTTGGGGGCTAATGAAAAACTGTTTTTT
CASVRGGLGANEKLFF
>.|TRBJ2-3|.|TRBV5-5
TGTGCCAGCAGCTTGGAGGGTCGACGGGGGGCCGCCTACACAGATACGCAGTATTTT
CASSLEGRRGAAYTDTQYF
>.|TRBJ2-1|.|TRBV7-2
TGTGCCAGCAGCTCAGGACGAACGGGTGAGCAGTTCTTC
CASSSGRTGEQFF
>.|TRBJ1-1|.|TRBV11-2
TGTGCCAGCAGCTTAGGGGCAGCGGTAGGGAACACTGAAGCTTTCTTT
CASSLGAAVGNTEAFF
>.|TRBJ1-2|TRBD1|TRBV12-3/TRBV12-4
TGTGCCAGCAGTTGGACAGGAATCGGCTACACCTTC
CASSWTGIGYTF
>.|TRBJ2-3|.|TRBV28
TGTGCCAGCTGCGGGACACCTAGCACAGATACGCAGTATTTT
CASCGTPSTDTQYF
>few|TRBJ1-2|TRBD1|TRBV28
TGTGCCAGCGGACAGGGCCAAGAATCTTATGGCTACACCTTC
CASGQGQESYGYTF
>.|TRBJ1-3|.|TRBV10-2
TGCGCCAGCAGTGCGGATCCCTCTGGAAACACCATATATTTT
CASSADPSGNTIYF
>.|TRBJ2-5|TRBD2|TRBV7-6
TGTGCCAGCAGCCCGATGTCTAGCGGGAATCGGGAGACCCAGTACTTC
CASSPMSSGNRETQYF
>.|TRBJ2-3|TRBD1|TRBV19
TGTGCCAGTAGAACCAGCGGACAGGGCACAGATACGCAGTATTTT
CASRTSGQGTDTQYF
>.|TRBJ2-7|.|TRBV23-1
TGCGCCAGCAGTCAGTTGGGACTCCTACTCGCCGAAACCTTTTACGAGCAGTACTTC
CASSQLGLLLAETFYEQYF
>few|TRBJ2-1|TRBD1|TRBV28
TGTGCCAGCAGGGGACAGGGAGCTGAATCCTACAATGAGCAGTTCTTC
CASRGQGAESYNEQFF
>.|TRBJ2-3|.|TRBV11-3
TGTGCCAGCAGCTTAGTAGCGTCGACCACAGATACGCAGTATTTT
CASSLVASTTDTQYF
>once|TRBJ2-5|TRBD2|TRBV29-1
TGCAGCGTTGTACTAGCGGAGGGGGAGACCCAGTACTTC
CSVVLAEGETQYF
>.|TRBJ2-3|.|TRBV7-2
TGTGCCAGCAGCTTAGCGCTCGGCTATCTTAGCACAGATACGCAGTATTTT
CASSLALGYLSTDTQYF
>few|TRBJ2-4|.|TRBV20-1
TGCAGTGCGCAGGGGATGAACATTCAGTACTTC
CSAQGMNIQYF
>.|TRBJ1-1|TRBD1|TRBV7-6
TGTGCCAGCAGCCGAGTGGGCGGGACAGGGGGGGCTTTCTTT
CASSRVGGTGGAFF
>.|TRBJ1-2|TRBD1|TRBV5-1
TGCGCCAGCACCCCGGGGGACAGGGATCGTGGCTACACCTTC
CASTPGDRDRGYTF
>once|TRBJ2-5|.|TRBV6-5
TGTGCCAGCAGAAAATCCGGGACACCCCCAGAGACCCAGTACTTC
CASRKSGTPPETQYF
>few|TRBJ1-4|TRBD1|TRBV23-1
TGCGCCAGCAGTCACTCCGGGACAGGTGGAGAAAAACTGTTTTTT
CASSHSGTGGEKLFF
>.|TRBJ2-1|.|TRBV9
TGTGCCAGCAGCGTAGAACCCCTTGGGGATGAGCAGTTCTTC
CASSVEPLGDEQFF
>.|TRBJ2-7|TRBD2|TRBV18
TGTGCCAGCTCACCAAGACTGACTAGCTCTATATACGAGCAGTACTTC
CASSPRLTSSIYEQYF
>.|TRBJ2-1|.|TRBV27
TGTGCCAGCAGTTTTGGACCAATCCCCCTTTACAATGAGCAGTTCTTC
CASSFGPIPLYNEQFF
>once|TRBJ1-4|.|TRBV9
TGTGCCAGCAGCCTACGGGGGAGAGATGAAAAACTGTTTTTT
CASSLRGRDEKLFF
>.|TRBJ1-3|.|TRBV5-1
TGCGCCAGCAGCTTGGGTCAGAGGGCTGGAAACACCATATATTTT
CASSLGQRAGNTIYF
>.|TRBJ1-3|.|TRBV9
TGTGCCAGCAGCGTAGCCGCGATGGGTAGAAACACCATATATTTT
CASSVAAMGRNTIYF
>.|TRBJ2-1|TRBD2|TRBV9
TGTGCCAGCAGCGTAGGGCTAGCGGGGAGCTCCTACAATGAGCAGTTCTTC
CASSVGLAGSSYNEQFF
>few|TRBJ2-2|TRBD2|TRBV5-4
TGTGCCAGCAGCTTAGTACTAGCGGGTACCGGGGAGCTGTTTTTT
CASSLVLAGTGELFF
>.|TRBJ1-5|.|TRBV27
TGTGCCAGCAGTTTTGACAGATACAATCAGCCCCAGCATTTT
CASSFDRYNQPQHF
>once|TRBJ2-1|TRBD1|TRBV6-5
TGTGCCAGCAGGGCAGGTGGGGCAGGGGGCAATGAGCAGTTCTTC
CASRAGGAGGNEQFF
>once|TRBJ1-6|TRBD1|TRBV6-5
TGTGCCAGCAGTTACGGACAGGACGGACCCCTCCACTTT
CASSYGQDGPLHF
>.|TRBJ1-3|.|TRBV7-9
TGTGCCAGCAGTAACAGGGACTCTGGAAACACCATATATTTT
CASSNRDSGNTIYF
>.|TRBJ1-4|.|TRBV5-5
TGTGCCAGCAGCTTGTTGGATCATGGGGATGAAAAACTGTTTTTT
CASSLLDHGDEKLFF
>.|TRBJ1-4|.|TRBV7-9
TGTGCCAGCAGCCAGGGGTCCCGCGGTGAAAAACTGTTTTTT
CASSQGSRGEKLFF